This TCR beta chain comes out of a study of blood T cell repertoires in COVID-19. The study recruited people aged about 18 to 95 years across 20 to 30 US areas. Donors of Cohort 3 who recovered were those that had two negative PCRs, clearance, or symptom resolution. Looked up from germline, CDR1 is SGHRS and CDR2 is YFSETQ. CDR3 size: 13 residues. V lost 0 bases and J lost 3, with 6 bases in between. Method: immunoSEQ multiplex PCR; TCRdb's copy keeps in-frame clones and lacks some. The profile shows hundreds of thousands of clones, about 90% of them singletons. The clonotype originates from a woman aged 25-40 years who had recovered from COVID-19. The rearrangement uses TRBV5-1 and TRBJ1-1; D unresolved. The sample comprised PBMCs or T cells enriched from blood (not recorded which). In DNA form, the CDR3 reads TGCGCCAGCAGCTTGGCGGAGTACACTGAAGCTTTCTTT. Translating it yields CASSLAEYTEAFF.